The T cell receptor beta chain under discussion was sequenced for a study of OX40 agonist ivuxolimab in advanced cancers. The overall study: Participants, approximately 81% male, averaged around 60 years of age, ranging from roughly 23 to 90. Partial responses were achieved by three patients, one with hepatocellular carcinoma and two with cutaneous melanoma. The study, taken as a whole, reports: Some patients without response likewise showed low normalized clonal expansion. CD4+ and CD8+ blood T cells expanded clonally by week 6 at 0.1 to 3.0 mg/kg.

As for this clone: Antigen specificity is unknown.

Profiled with immunoSEQ multiplex PCR; TCRdb holds only in-frame clones, not every one. Of some 77,000 clones in the sample, 85% were seen once. The sequencing here drew on CD4+ or CD8+ T cells sorted from blood, taken in a trial of the OX40 agonist ivuxolimab. The TCR was taken from an adult with an advanced solid tumor such as melanoma, head and neck, liver or kidney cancer.

CDR3 amino acids: CASSPLGGTSGPQDTQYF. For the CDR3, the DNA is TGTGCCAGCTCACCCCTCGGGGGGACTAGCGGCCCCCAAGATACGCAGTATTTT. The chain employs TRBV18 and TRBJ2-3; 11 bases are a match to TRBD2. The CDR3 runs 18 residues. J lost 5 bases, V lost 3 bases, and 13 bases had no gene match. CDR1 KGHSH and CDR2 LQKENI come from the germline V gene.